The entry below describes one T cell receptor (beta chain). This entry is derived from a study of human T cells and chemical hapten exposure. The time point denotes: patch test 1, 2 weeks after DPC sensitization. Treatment given: therapeutic diphenylcyclopropenone sensitization with weekly scalp DPC. Trimming removed 7 bases at V and 1 base at J, with 15 bases between. The germline gives CDR1 SQVTM, CDR2 ANQGSEA. This CDR3 has 14 residues. TCRdb itself ran the RACE reads through MiXCR, one entry per CDR3 protein. The sample yields fewer than 500,000 distinct CDR3 sequences, about 4.8% seen once. The chain employs TRBV29-1 and TRBJ2-3; D ambiguous. The sequences come from whole blood, collected in connection with sensitization to the hapten diphenylcyclopropenone (DPC). This TCR derives from a woman between 50 and 59 years old with alopecia areata. Some clones in this sample may be carry-over from other donors' samples. CDR3 sequence (DNA): TGCAGCGCGTGCCCCGGCGGACGCACAGATACGCAGTATTTT. This encodes CSACPGGRTDTQYF.